The rows below give T cell receptor beta chains drawn from one sample of a study of T-cell reconstitution after alpha-beta-depleted transplantation in children. TCRdb re-called the PCR reads with MiXCR, one entry per CDR3 protein. This sample has about 490,000 distinct CDR3 sequences; more than 9% occur once, and the top ten carry 2% to 2.5%. The sequencing used PBMCs, collected before TCRalphabeta/CD19-depleted stem cell transplant. Receptors were obtained from a child aged 2-15 years with inherited bone marrow failure, due to receive a stem cell transplant. Both conserved end residues are part of each CDR3.

j_call	v_call	cdr3_length	cdr3_aa
TRBJ2-5	TRBV2	14	CASRVTQGGETQYF
TRBJ1-1	TRBV7-2	14	CASSLFRGDTEAFF
TRBJ2-7	TRBV27	15	CASRRSRLAGVEQYF
TRBJ2-7	TRBV29-1	11	CSGEQGYEQYF
TRBJ2-2	TRBV28	14	CASARVRPNGELFF
TRBJ2-5	TRBV15	12	CATSRAVESQYF
TRBJ2-7	TRBV15	15	CATSGRTGFFYEQYF
TRBJ2-1	TRBV7-9	16	CASSLDPGGSYNEQFF
TRBJ2-2	TRBV7-2	15	CASSFSRSGGPPLFF
TRBJ2-3	TRBV6-5	15	CASSYQRKGRDTQYF
TRBJ1-1	TRBV6-5	15	CASSYSGGRRTEAFF
TRBJ2-7	TRBV4-2	14	CASSQDGNAYEQYF
TRBJ1-2	TRBV27	15	CASSSYATGNYGYTF
TRBJ2-7	TRBV7-2	17	CASSLRAGGWGDNEQYF
TRBJ2-7	TRBV15	19	CATSSSFRDSAHYAYEQYF
TRBJ2-5	TRBV29-1	14	CSVEGAEGARTQYF
TRBJ2-2	TRBV9	15	CASSVATRGTGELFF
TRBJ1-4	TRBV18	14	CASSPPEGNEKLFF
TRBJ2-7	TRBV27	15	CASSLFRGAGSEQYF
TRBJ1-5	TRBV7-2	14	CASSLGLAAQPQHF
TRBJ2-6	TRBV29-1	13	CSVAGPERNVLTF
TRBJ2-3	TRBV12-3/TRBV12-4	17	CASSLRAGDRKTDTQYF
TRBJ1-2	TRBV7-9	15	CASSLNEGQDYGYTF
TRBJ2-7	TRBV12-3/TRBV12-4	16	CASSPSVSGRAYEQYF
TRBJ2-1	TRBV28	15	CASSLRLDYYNEQFF
TRBJ2-1	TRBV29-1	14	CSVRLAGATNEQFF
TRBJ2-3	TRBV4-3	16	CASSHEASGSTDTQYF
TRBJ2-1	TRBV4-1	16	CASSLDPGQVYNEQFF
TRBJ2-3	TRBV29-1	15	CSVEDGTGAPDTQYF
TRBJ2-7	TRBV4-2	17	CASSQELSWRVPYEQYF
TRBJ1-5	TRBV20-1	14	CSVTSGDPDQPQHF
TRBJ2-3	TRBV27	15	CASSLAGGSTDTQYF
TRBJ2-7	TRBV9	15	CASSARTGQGYEQYF
TRBJ2-2	TRBV7-2	14	CASSFWGNTGELFF
TRBJ1-2	TRBV27	13	CASSKGDNYGYTF
TRBJ2-1	TRBV28	16	CASSLTSRYSYNEQFF
TRBJ2-7	TRBV19	14	CASSMTGTGYEQYF
TRBJ2-2	TRBV3-1	14	CASSPGTSFGELFF
TRBJ2-7	TRBV19	15	CASNPAAGDFYEQYF
TRBJ1-5	TRBV24-1	14	CATSVQGASQPQHF
TRBJ2-1	TRBV30	14	CAWIPAGSYNEQFF
TRBJ1-1	TRBV12-3/TRBV12-4	13	CASSPTGLTEAFF
TRBJ2-7	TRBV4-1	13	CASSQDAGTEQYF
TRBJ2-4	TRBV5-1	17	CASSPPGLAGGKNIQYF
TRBJ2-5	TRBV12-3/TRBV12-4	14	CASSFAGLQETQYF
TRBJ2-7	TRBV29-1	14	CSVLLTGASYEQYF
TRBJ2-2	TRBV11-2	17	CASSLLFRDTDTGELFF
TRBJ1-5	TRBV6-2/TRBV6-3	20	CASSYSIINRHIKFNQPQHF
TRBJ2-7	TRBV4-2	14	CASSQGTPPYEQYF
TRBJ2-1	TRBV10-2	13	CASARGARNEQFF
TRBJ2-1	TRBV7-2	18	CASSKNRGRVAGYNEQFF
TRBJ1-2	TRBV5-4	13	CASSRGGARGYTF
TRBJ2-5	TRBV20-1	14	CSARVAGVQETQYF
TRBJ1-1	TRBV27	13	CASSSDALGGAFF
TRBJ1-2	TRBV9	14	CASSAPGGGYGYTF
TRBJ2-3	TRBV6-2/TRBV6-3	13	CASRDRATDTQYF